This entry lists 13 T cell receptor beta chains sequenced from one sample in a study of CD8+ T cells in alopecia areata. The treatment is: oral pan-JAK inhibitor, 5-10 mg twice daily. RNA extraction and reverse transcription yielded cDNA as sequencing template. Assay: immunoSEQ multiplex PCR; the TCRdb copy retains only in-frame clones and omits some. This sample has 110,000 to 150,000 clones, with around 50% found just once. Here the sequenced sample was CD8+ T cells sorted from blood, taken at week 4, from a patient treated with tofacitinib. These receptors were obtained from a human donor with alopecia areata.

As concerns this clone: The same CDR3 is also encoded by other DNA sequences in this sample. This sequence joins TRBV4-1 and TRBJ1-1; the D is unclear. Trimming shortened V by 1 base and J by 3 bases, and 6 bases separated the two germline ends. Germline loops: CDR1 MGHRA, CDR2 YSYEKL. CDR3 length: 13 residues. Here the CDR3 DNA reads TGCGCCAGCAGCCAAGTAGGAGACACTGAAGCTTTCTTT. It encodes CASSQVGDTEAFF.

This rearrangement joins TRBV5-6 to TRBJ2-3; D gene uncertain. This CDR3 spans 13 amino acids. The V end was cut by 4 bases, the J end by 2 bases, with 8 bases between. Germline V gene data show CDR1 as SGHDT and CDR2 as YYEEEE. DNA for the CDR3: TGTGCCAGCAGCCCGGAGAACACAGATACGCAGTATTTT. Its translation: CASSPENTDTQYF.

The chain carries TRBV29-1 and TRBJ2-5; D perhaps matches TRBD2 (7 bases). The J call may be faulty, since TRBJ2-7 better matches the DNA end. Germline V gene lookup returns CDR1 SQVTM and CDR2 ANQGSEA. The CDR3 loop spans 13 amino acids. The CDR3 bases are TGCAGCGTGGGAGGGGGGGATTCCTACGAGCAGTACTTC. Protein product: CSVGGGDSYEQYF.

The J gene is TRBJ2-7, the V gene TRBV4-1; D gene unclear. CDR3 length: 12 amino acids. Germline CDR1 MGHRA, CDR2 YSYEKL. Trimming took 4 bases from V and 3 from J, leaving 7 bases between them. The CDR3 bases are TGCGCCAGCAGCCCGAACCTCTACGAGCAGTACTTC. Amino acids: CASSPNLYEQYF.

The chain is built from TRBV2 and TRBJ1-1, with D possibly matching TRBD1 (5 bases). The CDR3 is 13 residues long. V was cut by 7 bases and J by 4 bases, with 13 bases left in between. Germline CDR1 SNHLY, CDR2 FYNNEI. This CDR3 reads CASKEGTATEAFF. The CDR3 region has the DNA TGTGCCAGCAAGGAGGGGACCGCCACTGAAGCTTTCTTT.

This clone came up a few times. This rearrangement joins TRBV29-1 to TRBJ2-3; D is undetermined. The CDR3 totals 10 residues. The germline gives CDR1 SQVTM, CDR2 ANQGSEA. V shed 7 bases and J shed 2 bases, with 4 bases lying between them. This CDR3 reads CSAATDTQYF. CDR3 sequence (DNA): TGCAGCGCCGCCACAGATACGCAGTATTTT.

The chain has TRBV2 and TRBJ2-1, with a possible D match to TRBD2 (7 bases). The germline V gene encodes CDR1 SNHLY and CDR2 FYNNEI. The V gene lost 1 base and the J gene lost 8 bases, with 18 bases spanning the gap. The length of the CDR3 is 16 residues. CDR3 amino acids: CASSEDDAGAGYEQFF. CDR3 DNA sequence: TGTGCCAGCAGTGAAGATGATGCGGGGGCTGGGTATGAGCAGTTCTTC.

V usage is TRBV7-8 and J usage is TRBJ2-5, with 10 nucleotides matching TRBD1. Unmatched junction bases numbered 7, after V lost 0 bases and J lost 3 bases. Germline lookup yields CDR1 SGHVS and CDR2 FQNEAQ. The CDR3 length is 17 residues. CDR3 coding DNA: TGTGCCAGCAGCTTAGCGAGAGGGGACAGGGGAGAAGAGACCCAGTACTTC. It yields the protein CASSLARGDRGEETQYF.

This chain connects TRBV9 to TRBJ2-2, with D possibly being TRBD2 (7 bases). V was pared by 4 bases and J by 4 bases, with 20 bases between. Germline CDR1 is SGDLS and CDR2 is YYNGEE. The CDR3 consists of 17 residues. The CDR3 protein is CASSPPRRGASTGELFF. The CDR3 nucleotides are TGTGCCAGCAGCCCCCCCCGACGGGGGGCGTCCACCGGGGAGCTGTTTTTT.

This chain links TRBV10-3 with TRBJ2-7, with D uncertain. V was pared by 2 bases and J by 2 bases, with 7 bases between. Germline CDR1 is ENHRY and CDR2 is SYGVKD. The CDR3 loop spans 13 amino acids. Written as DNA, the CDR3 is TGTGCCATCAGTGAGGGGGAAACCTACGAGCAGTACTTC. As protein: CAISEGETYEQYF.

The rearrangement links TRBV18 to TRBJ2-5, with 7 bases matching TRBD2. V gave up 3 bases and J gave up 2 bases; unmatched junction bases: 9. CDR1 and CDR2 from the germline V gene are KGHSH and LQKENI. The CDR3 totals 16 residues. CDR3 bases: TGTGCCAGCTCACCCCTAGCGGCAAATCCACAAGAGACCCAGTACTTC. Its protein is CASSPLAANPQETQYF.

The chain is built from TRBV12-5 and TRBJ2-7; 7 positions match TRBD1. Germline CDR1 LGHNT, CDR2 FRNRAP. The CDR3 has 15 residues. V shed 4 bases and J 3 bases; nucleotides not matched to a gene: 9. The CDR3 protein is CASGSPGTEIYEQYF. The CDR3 DNA reads TGTGCTAGTGGTTCGCCCGGGACAGAAATCTACGAGCAGTACTTC. The variable domain in full, with the rest retrieved from reference TRBV12-5 and TRBJ2-7, is DARVTQTPRHKVTEMGQEVTMRCQPILGHNTVFWYRQTMMQGLELLAYFRNRAPLDDSGMPKDRFSAEMPDATLATLKIQPSEPRDSAVYFCASGSPGTEIYEQYFGPGTRLTVT.

V gene TRBV7-9 combines with J gene TRBJ2-1; the D is unclear. V shed 6 bases and J shed 8 bases, with 14 bases lying between them. CDR1 is SEHNR, CDR2 FQNEAQ, per germline (reference sequence). The CDR3 contains 13 residues. The CDR3 sequence: CASRPRISDEQFF. CDR3 DNA: TGTGCCAGCAGGCCACGGATCTCGGATGAGCAGTTCTTC. The complete variable domain, with remaining parts taken from reference TRBV7-9 and TRBJ2-1, reads DTGVSQNPRHKITKRGQNVTFRCDPISEHNRLYWYRQTLGQGPEFLTYFQNEAQLEKSRLLSDRFSAERPKGSFSTLEIQRTEQGDSAMYLCASRPRISDEQFFGPGTRLTVL.